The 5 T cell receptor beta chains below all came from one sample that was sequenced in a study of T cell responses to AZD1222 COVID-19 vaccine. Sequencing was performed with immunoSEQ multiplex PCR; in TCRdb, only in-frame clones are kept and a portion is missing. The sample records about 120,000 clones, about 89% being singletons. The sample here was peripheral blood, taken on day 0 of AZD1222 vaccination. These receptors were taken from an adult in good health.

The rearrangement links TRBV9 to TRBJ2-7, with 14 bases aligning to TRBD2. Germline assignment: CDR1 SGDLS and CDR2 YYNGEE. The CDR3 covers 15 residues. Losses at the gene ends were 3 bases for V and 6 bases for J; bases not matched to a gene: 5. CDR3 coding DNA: TGTGCCAGCAGCGAGGGACTAGCGGGAGACTTCGAGCAGTACTTC. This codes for CASSEGLAGDFEQYF.

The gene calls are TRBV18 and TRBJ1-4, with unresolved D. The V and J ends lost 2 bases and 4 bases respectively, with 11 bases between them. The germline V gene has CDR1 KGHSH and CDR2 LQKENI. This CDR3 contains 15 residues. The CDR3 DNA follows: TGTGCCAGCTCACCATCGAATCGAGTTAATGAAAAACTGTTTTTT. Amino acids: CASSPSNRVNEKLFF.

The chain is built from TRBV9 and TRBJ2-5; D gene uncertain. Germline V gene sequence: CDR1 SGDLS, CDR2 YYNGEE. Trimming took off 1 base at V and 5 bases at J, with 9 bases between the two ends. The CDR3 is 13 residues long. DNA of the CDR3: TGTGCCAGCAGCGTAAACTCCGGGGAGACCCAGTACTTC. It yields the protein CASSVNSGETQYF.

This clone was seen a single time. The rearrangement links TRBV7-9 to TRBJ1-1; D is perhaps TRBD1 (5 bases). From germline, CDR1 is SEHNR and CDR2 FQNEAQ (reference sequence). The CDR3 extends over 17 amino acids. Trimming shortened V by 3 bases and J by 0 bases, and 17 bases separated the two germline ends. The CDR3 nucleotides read TGTGCCAGCAGCTTTTGGGGGTGGGAGAAATTGAACACTGAAGCTTTCTTT. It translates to CASSFWGWEKLNTEAFF.

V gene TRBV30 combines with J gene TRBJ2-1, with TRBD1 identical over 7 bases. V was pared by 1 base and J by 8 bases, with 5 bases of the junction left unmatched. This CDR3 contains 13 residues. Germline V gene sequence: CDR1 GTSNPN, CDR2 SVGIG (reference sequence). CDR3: CAWSDRGRDEQFF. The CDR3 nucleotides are TGTGCCTGGAGTGACAGGGGCAGGGATGAGCAGTTCTTC.